The 21 T cell receptor beta chains listed next were all sequenced from one sample in a study of regulatory dendritic cells for organ transplantation. Sorted T cells were CFSE-labeled and cultured four to five days with allogeneic regulatory or mature dendritic cells at 1:10. The antigens for these receptors are not known. Clones were read by immunoSEQ multiplex PCR, and TCRdb kept only the in-frame ones, dropping some. This sample yields about 17,000 clones, of which 70% to 85% are seen a single time; 2.5% to 4% belongs to the top ten. The specimen sequenced was memory CD4+ T cells from blood cultured with regulatory dendritic cells. Documented subset: CD45RO+ memory T cells. The receptor set was obtained from a human donor in good health.

The genes are TRBV7-2 and TRBJ2-3; the D is unclear. The germline V gene has CDR1 SGHTA and CDR2 FQGNSA. Trimming pared 0 bases from V and 4 bases from J, leaving 2 bases between. This CDR3 contains 12 residues. CDR3 region: CASSLAPDTQYF. Written as DNA, the CDR3 is TGTGCCAGCAGCTTAGCTCCAGATACGCAGTATTTT.

V usage is TRBV28 and J usage is TRBJ1-6; 7 nucleotides match TRBD1. V was clipped by 6 bases and J by 12 bases; unmatched bases: 17. Germline CDR1 reads MDHEN; CDR2 reads SYDVKM. The CDR3 is made up of 16 amino acids. CDR3 coding DNA: TGTGCCAGCAGCACGCGACGGAGAGAGACAGGGAAACCCCTCCACTTT. Amino acid sequence: CASSTRRRETGKPLHF.

The genes are TRBV5-5 and TRBJ1-5, with D unclear. The germline V and J ends were trimmed by 6 bases and 4 bases, with 11 bases remaining between them. The CDR3 consists of 13 residues. Germline CDR1 SGHKS, CDR2 YYEKEE (reference sequence). CDR3 bases: TGTGCCAGCACAAGGGATCCGAATCAGCCCCAGCATTTT. Amino acid sequence: CASTRDPNQPQHF.

The rearrangement uses TRBV7-2 and TRBJ2-7, with 12 bases lining up with TRBD2. CDR3 length equals 16 residues. V lost 1 base to trimming and J lost 4 bases; unmatched junction nucleotides: 5. Germline CDR1 SGHTA, CDR2 FQGNSA. This CDR3 is CASSLGPLAGGYEQYF. In nucleotides, the CDR3 is TGTGCCAGCAGCTTAGGACCTCTAGCGGGGGGGTACGAGCAGTACTTC. The whole variable domain, filled in from reference TRBV7-2 and TRBJ2-7, reads GAGVSQSPSNKVTEKGKDVELRCDPISGHTALYWYRQSLGQGLEFLIYFQGNSAPDKSGLPSDRFSAERTGGSVSTLTIQRTQQEDSAVYLCASSLGPLAGGYEQYFGPGTRLTVT.

V is TRBV2 and J is TRBJ2-2, with 14 bases lining up with TRBD2. Germline-derived CDR1 and CDR2 are SNHLY and FYNNEI. This CDR3 is 15 amino acids long. J was trimmed by 7 bases and V by 7 bases; bases with no gene match: 5. The CDR3 coding sequence is TGTGCCAGCACCGGGACTAGCGGGAGTTACGGGGAGCTGTTTTTT. Amino acids: CASTGTSGSYGELFF.

The table lists this clone with a count of one. This chain links TRBV28 with TRBJ1-5; D is undetermined. V dropped 5 bases and J dropped 9 bases, with 20 bases sitting between them. Germline V gene lookup returns CDR1 MDHEN and CDR2 SYDVKM. The CDR3 is made up of 15 amino acids. DNA for the CDR3: TGTGCCAGCAGTCCGTCCCGTGGGCTTTTTGGGCCCCAGCATTTT. Translated, it gives CASSPSRGLFGPQHF.

The chain employs TRBV7-2 and TRBJ2-7, with D tentatively TRBD1 or TRBD2 (5 bases each). The V end lost 1 base, the J end lost 5 bases, and 12 bases lay between the germline ends. The V gene's germline CDR1 is SGHTA and CDR2 FQGNSA. This CDR3 is 14 amino acids long. CDR3 region: CASSLGGPSHEQYF. In DNA, the CDR3 is TGTGCCAGCAGCTTAGGGGGACCCTCTCACGAGCAGTACTTC.

The genes are TRBV7-3 and TRBJ2-3; 7 nucleotides align to TRBD1. Unmatched junction bases numbered 12, after V lost 4 bases and J lost 5 bases. The germline V gene has CDR1 SGHTA and CDR2 FQGTGA. The CDR3 runs 16 residues. The DNA of the CDR3 is TGTGCCAGCAGCTCCATTGGGACAGAAGGTCAAGATACGCAGTATTTT. Its protein is CASSSIGTEGQDTQYF.

In its sample, this clone was seen a few times. This chain uses TRBV28 with TRBJ1-1; TRBD1 is a possible D gene (6 bases). This CDR3 contains 14 residues. Trimming shortened V by 6 bases and J by 2 bases, and 13 bases separated the two germline ends. Per germline, CDR1 MDHEN and CDR2 SYDVKM. The CDR3 DNA sequence: TGTGCCAGCAGCCAGAGGGGGGCCAACACTGAAGCTTTCTTT. Residues: CASSQRGANTEAFF.

The chain employs TRBV5-1 and TRBJ2-3; no clear D. Trimming cost V 0 bases and J 1 base, with 3 bases left between them. The V gene's germline CDR1 is SGHRS and CDR2 YFSETQ. The length of the CDR3 is 13 residues. CDR3 protein: CASSLDGTDTQYF. The CDR3 DNA reads as TGCGCCAGCAGCTTGGACGGCACAGATACGCAGTATTTT.

This chain connects TRBV19 to TRBJ2-1, with 9 bases aligning to TRBD2. Germline CDR1 LNHDA, CDR2 SQIVND (reference sequence). The junction had 6 bases not matched to a gene; V was cut back by 3 bases and J by 3 bases. This CDR3 contains 16 residues. CDR3: CASSIVTSGFYNEQFF. Here the CDR3 DNA reads TGTGCCAGTAGTATTGTGACTAGCGGATTCTACAATGAGCAGTTCTTC.

The chain links TRBV4-3 to TRBJ2-3; 7 bases line up with TRBD2. Germline CDR1 and CDR2: LGHNA and YSLEER. V lost 4 bases and J lost 7; bases outside the gene matches: 8. CDR3 length: 14 amino acids. CDR3 DNA sequence: TGCGCCAGCAGCCGTCTGGAGGGAGGGAATACGCAGTATTTT. This codes for CASSRLEGGNTQYF.

The chain carries TRBV6-5 and TRBJ2-5; TRBD1 agrees at 9 bases. This CDR3 is 15 amino acids long. Germline CDR1 MNHEY, CDR2 SVGAGI. Trimming removed 7 bases from V and 5 bases from J; junction bases left unmatched: 11. The CDR3: CASIRTGQGWETQYF. In DNA form, the CDR3 reads TGTGCCAGCATTCGAACGGGACAGGGCTGGGAGACCCAGTACTTC.

V usage is TRBV28 and J usage is TRBJ2-5; weak D call: TRBD1 (5 bases). This CDR3 has 15 residues. Trimming shortened V by 8 bases and J by 5 bases, and 21 bases separated the two germline ends. Germline V gene lookup returns CDR1 MDHEN and CDR2 SYDVKM. The CDR3: CASATPVGPWETQYF. The CDR3 DNA sequence: TGTGCCAGCGCTACCCCCGTGGGGCCATGGGAGACCCAGTACTTC.

By proportion, this clone is medium-sized. V gene TRBV5-1 combines with J gene TRBJ2-5, with unresolved D. Germline loops: CDR1 SGHRS, CDR2 YFSETQ. This CDR3 region has 13 residues. Between the trimmed V and J ends, which lost 3 bases and 1 base, there was a span of 7 bases. The CDR3 loop is CASSSPAQETQYF. In nucleotides, the CDR3 is TGCGCCAGCAGCTCCCCCGCCCAAGAGACCCAGTACTTC.

This sequence joins TRBV5-6 and TRBJ2-7; TRBD2 might be the D (5 bases). Trimming cost V 1 base and J 2 bases, with 10 bases left between them. The germline CDR1 and CDR2 sequences are SGHDT and YYEEEE. The CDR3 sequence is 14 residues long. CDR3 bases: TGTGCCAGCAGCTTGCGAGGGTCAGCCTACGAGCAGTACTTC. This sequence encodes CASSLRGSAYEQYF.

In this sample, this clone turned up a few times. This rearrangement joins TRBV21-1 to TRBJ1-4; TRBD1, as called in the table, went unchecked against the DNA. TRBV21-1 is designated a pseudogene. CDR3 length equals 15 residues. CDR3 coding DNA: TGTGCCGCAGGGAAGTCTATAGTAACTAATGAAAAACTGTTTTTT. It encodes CAAGKSIVTNEKLFF.

A few counts support this clone. The chain employs TRBV18 and TRBJ1-1, with a weak D call TRBD1 (6 bases). The germline V and J ends were trimmed by 3 bases and 0 bases, with 8 bases remaining between them. Looked up from germline, CDR1 is KGHSH and CDR2 is LQKENI. CDR3 length: 14 residues. The CDR3 DNA reads TGTGCCAGCTCACCCGGGACAATGAACACTGAAGCTTTCTTT. This encodes CASSPGTMNTEAFF. Full variable domain (outside the CDR3, taken from reference TRBV18 and TRBJ1-1): NAGVMQNPRHLVRRRGQEARLRCSPMKGHSHVYWYRQLPEEGLKFMVYLQKENIIDESGMPKERFSAEFPKEGPSILRIQQVVRGDSAAYFCASSPGTMNTEAFFGQGTRLTVV.

CDR3 DNA: TGTGCCAGCAGCGAAATTACCACCGGGGAGCTGTTTTTT. It translates to CASSEITTGELFF. The V gene is TRBV2, the J gene TRBJ2-2; D unclear. Trimming took off 6 bases at V and 4 bases at J, with 9 bases between the two ends. The CDR3 consists of 13 residues. Germline CDR1 reads SNHLY; CDR2 reads FYNNEI. The full variable domain, with the rest looked up from reference TRBV2 and TRBJ2-2, is EPEVTQTPSHQVTQMGQEVILRCVPISNHLYFYWYRQILGQKVEFLVSFYNNEISEKSEIFDDQFSVERPDGSNFTLKIRSTKLEDSAMYFCASSEITTGELFFGEGSRLTVL.

This chain links TRBV6-4 with TRBJ2-1; 8 positions agree with TRBD2. The CDR3 runs to 13 residues. Germline CDR1 is MRHNA and CDR2 is SNTAGT. The V gene end was trimmed by 6 bases and the J gene end by 7 bases; junction bases not matched to a gene: 5. The CDR3: CASSPGLVNEQFF. The CDR3 region has the DNA TGTGCCAGCAGCCCGGGACTAGTAAATGAGCAGTTCTTC.

The chain combines TRBV7-2 with TRBJ2-7; 7 bases match TRBD1. With V trimmed by 3 bases and J by 13 bases, 9 bases remained unmatched. Germline CDR1 and CDR2: SGHTA and FQGNSA. CDR3 length: 12 residues. DNA of the CDR3: TGTGCCAGCAGCTTCAATACCGGGACAGTCTACTTC. It codes for CASSFNTGTVYF.